This entry is about one T cell receptor (beta chain). No antigen is known for it. Given a far larger clone just one base away, this is likely a sequencing read error. The sample originates from a study of shared clonotypes between healthy human individuals. Execution of the assay was at deep level. Authors' processing steps: Junction-only immunoSEQ sequences carried no quality scores, so filtering differed. Sequencing was performed with immunoSEQ multiplex PCR; in TCRdb, only in-frame clones are kept and a portion is missing. That table furnishes V, J and clone size, whereas the DNA furnished D and trimming. The sample yields around 440,000 clones, about 74% seen once. The germline CDR1 and CDR2 sequences are SGHAT and FQNNGV. The CDR3 runs to 15 residues. Study observations and caveats: Deeper or shallower sequencing was expected to change how clonotypes are shared among donors. The low donor count limited represented genetic and exposure-history diversity.

The material sequenced was PBMCs. The chain couples TRBV11-2 to TRBJ1-5, with D possibly matching TRBD1 (6 bases). The TCR sequence derives from a woman aged 40 to 50 in good health. Some clones in this sample may be carry-over from other donors' samples. The CDR3 loop reads CASSPIGGRNRPQHF. Written as DNA, the CDR3 is TGTGCCAGCAGCCCCATAGGGGGACGCAATCGGCCCCAGCATTTT.